This T cell receptor beta chain stems from a study of pediatric ulcerative colitis. Whole-study results and caveats: Blood-rectal clonal overlap within each person was significantly higher in ulcerative colitis patients than controls. Some T cells in rectal biopsies may come from blood, especially with overt colitis. Rectal repertoires separated controls, mild-moderate and acute severe colitis.

During colonoscopy, one to two rectal pinch biopsies were collected. Sequencing was at survey level. The assay was immunoSEQ multiplex PCR, and TCRdb's table has in-frame clones only and misses some. The sample records over 15,000 clones, 70% to 80% being singletons. J lost 6 bases, V lost 5 bases, and 10 bases had no gene match. The CDR3 is made up of 14 amino acids. The V gene's germline CDR1 is SGHVS and CDR2 FNYEAQ. As to this clone: Its antigen is not identified.

The chain recombines TRBV7-6 with TRBJ2-7, with 7 bases aligning to TRBD1. The sample consisted of gut tissue. This clonotype was sampled from a boy aged 5-17 years with moderate ulcerative colitis. The chain's CDR3 is CASSLGQAGSEQYF. DNA of the CDR3: TGTGCCAGCAGCCTAGGACAGGCGGGTTCCGAGCAGTACTTC.